What follows are 27 T cell receptor beta chains derived from one specimen sequenced in a study of yellow fever vaccine responses in identical twins. MiXCR, run by TCRdb on the RT-PCR reads, gives a single entry per CDR3 protein. The sample contains some 2,500 distinct CDR3 sequences, 85% to 90% of which appear only once. The sample was T cells from blood (PBMCs), unsorted or a sorted subset (not recorded which), taken before or after yellow fever vaccination (not recorded which). These receptors were taken from a young woman who received the yellow fever vaccine.

The chain couples TRBV7-6 to TRBJ1-1; D remains ambiguous. V dropped 2 bases and J dropped 6 bases, with 7 bases sitting between them. The V gene's germline CDR1 is SGHVS and CDR2 FNYEAQ. The CDR3 has 12 amino acids. The CDR3 spells CASSLLGAEAFF. CDR3 DNA: TGTGCCAGCAGCTTACTCGGAGCTGAAGCTTTCTTT.

The chain carries TRBV11-2 and TRBJ1-4; D is ambiguous. Trimming left V 5 bases short and J 0 bases short, with 13 bases between. Germline V gives CDR1 SGHAT, CDR2 FQNNGV. The CDR3 contains 16 residues. As DNA, the CDR3 is TGTGCCAGCAGCGCCAAAGCCACTGCAACTAATGAAAAACTGTTTTTT. Its protein is CASSAKATATNEKLFF.

This clonotype ranks as large. The chain joins TRBV10-3 to TRBJ1-5, with 8 bases aligning to TRBD1. The CDR3 contains 13 residues. Germline loops: CDR1 ENHRY, CDR2 SYGVKD. J was trimmed by 5 bases and V by 6 bases; bases with no gene match: 3. The CDR3 here is CAIREDRDQPQHF. The CDR3 DNA sequence: TGTGCCATCAGGGAGGACAGGGATCAGCCCCAGCATTTT.

The chain has TRBV11-1 and TRBJ1-5, with 7 positions matching TRBD1. J was trimmed by 6 bases and V by 1 base; bases with no gene match: 0. The CDR3 extends over 13 amino acids. The germline gives CDR1 SGHAT, CDR2 FQDESV (reference sequence). CDR3 DNA sequence: TGTGCCAGCAGCTTAGGGACAGGTCAGCCCCAGCATTTT. Its protein product is CASSLGTGQPQHF.

This clonotype was observed a single time. The rearrangement links TRBV27 to TRBJ2-5; no firm D call. The CDR3 extends over 13 amino acids. Per the germline V gene, CDR1 is MNHEY and CDR2 is SMNVEV (reference sequence). Trimming cost V 0 bases and J 4 bases, with 6 bases left between them. This CDR3 is CASSLSLVETQYF. CDR3 sequence (DNA): TGTGCCAGCAGTTTATCTCTCGTAGAGACCCAGTACTTC.

In its sample, this clonotype was seen once. The chain joins TRBV7-6 to TRBJ1-6; D is possibly TRBD1 (6 bases). Germline V gene data show CDR1 as SGHVS and CDR2 as FNYEAQ. The CDR3 loop spans 14 amino acids. V was shortened by 4 bases and J by 6 bases, with 10 bases between the two germline ends. CDR3: CASSSGTSNSPLHF. As DNA, the CDR3 is TGTGCCAGCAGCTCCGGGACAAGTAATTCACCCCTCCACTTT.

The chain is built from TRBV10-3 and TRBJ1-6, with D possibly matching TRBD1 (5 bases). Trimming stripped 2 bases from V and 0 bases from J, with 11 bases between. The CDR3 is 17 residues long. Germline assignment: CDR1 ENHRY and CDR2 SYGVKD. The CDR3 DNA follows: TGTGCCATCAGTGAGACCCAGGGTAGCTCCTATAATTCACCCCTCCACTTT. Its translation is CAISETQGSSYNSPLHF.

The chain carries TRBV11-1 and TRBJ1-1, with D maybe TRBD1 (5 bases). The CDR3 runs 14 residues. V was clipped by 5 bases and J by 8 bases, with 18 bases between them. Germline CDR1 and CDR2: SGHAT and FQDESV (reference sequence). This chain's CDR3 is CASSPRTQRAEAFF. CDR3 bases: TGTGCCAGCAGCCCTCGGACACAAAGAGCAGAAGCTTTCTTT.

A single count supports this clonotype. The rearrangement joins TRBV6-4 to TRBJ2-1; 9 nucleotides line up with TRBD2. V trimming: 3 bases; J trimming: 6 bases; junction bases outside the gene matches: 3. Germline lookup yields CDR1 MRHNA and CDR2 SNTAGT. The CDR3 spans 14 residues. Here the CDR3 reads CASSESSGTNEQFF. CDR3 sequence (DNA): TGTGCCAGCAGTGAATCTAGCGGGACCAATGAGCAGTTCTTC.

The chain links TRBV4-1 to TRBJ1-1; D possibly corresponds to TRBD1 (5 bases). Trimming shortened V by 1 base and J by 5 bases, and 11 bases separated the two germline ends. The V gene's germline CDR1 is MGHRA and CDR2 YSYEKL. The CDR3 consists of 14 residues. CDR3: CASSQGPRATEAFF. The CDR3 DNA follows: TGCGCCAGCAGCCAAGGTCCCAGGGCGACTGAAGCTTTCTTT.

CDR3 residues: CATSNRQGDSYEQYF. CDR3 nucleotides: TGTGCCACCAGCAACAGACAGGGGGACAGCTACGAGCAGTACTTC. The V call is TRBV15, the J call TRBJ2-7; 9 bases match TRBD1. Trimming cost V 4 bases and J 3 bases; bases outside gene matches: 7. The CDR3 extends over 15 amino acids. CDR1 and CDR2 (germline): LNHNV, YYDKDF (reference sequence).

The rearrangement joins TRBV6-5 to TRBJ2-7, with TRBD2 as a possible D gene (7 bases). CDR3 length: 15 residues. Germline CDR1 and CDR2: MNHEY and SVGAGI. Trimming cost V 2 bases and J 0 bases, with 11 bases left between them. The CDR3 sequence is CASSYGRGHSYEQYF. In nucleotides, the CDR3 is TGTGCCAGCAGTTACGGGCGGGGGCACTCCTACGAGCAGTACTTC.

This chain links TRBV4-1 with TRBJ1-1; TRBD1 might be the D (5 bases). The CDR3 sequence is 13 residues long. Germline CDR1 and CDR2: MGHRA and YSYEKL. The ends were cut back, 2 bases at V and 3 bases at J, with 7 bases in the middle. CDR3 residues: CASSQQGYTEAFF. The CDR3 DNA sequence: TGCGCCAGCAGCCAACAGGGTTACACTGAAGCTTTCTTT.

V and J are TRBV27 and TRBJ1-2; a possible D gene is TRBD1 (5 bases). The CDR3 is made up of 15 amino acids. Germline values: CDR1 MNHEY, CDR2 SMNVEV (reference sequence). The germline V and J ends were trimmed by 4 bases and 4 bases, with 16 bases remaining between them. The CDR3 loop reads CASSSRSETAYGYTF. The DNA of the CDR3 is TGTGCCAGCAGTTCCCGATCGGAGACAGCCTATGGCTACACCTTC.

This rearrangement joins TRBV11-2 to TRBJ2-7; D gene unclear. Germline V lookup: CDR1 SGHAT, CDR2 FQNNGV. The CDR3 is 12 amino acids. V was trimmed by 6 bases and J by 7 bases, leaving 13 bases between them. Here the CDR3 DNA reads TGTGCCAGCAGTCCCCGCTCTGGTGAGCAGTACTTC. This translates into CASSPRSGEQYF.

This rearrangement joins TRBV29-1 to TRBJ2-7; possible D gene TRBD1, 5 bases. The CDR3 contains 14 residues. Germline V gives CDR1 SQVTM, CDR2 ANQGSEA. V lost 4 bases, J lost 4 bases, and 17 bases lay in between. CDR3 amino acids: CSVVAQGVRYEQYF. The CDR3 DNA is TGCAGCGTTGTGGCCCAGGGTGTCAGGTACGAGCAGTACTTC.

The chain recombines TRBV7-6 with TRBJ2-7; 11 bases line up with TRBD1. Germline V gives CDR1 SGHVS, CDR2 FNYEAQ. The CDR3 contains 14 residues. The ends lost 4 bases at V and 4 bases at J; junction bases unmatched: 3. Here the CDR3 DNA reads TGTGCCAGCAGCTCCGGACAGGGGGCTTACGAGCAGTACTTC. Its protein is CASSSGQGAYEQYF.

The rearrangement joins TRBV28 to TRBJ1-1; D remains ambiguous. The V and J ends lost 6 bases and 3 bases respectively, with 14 bases between them. Germline V lookup: CDR1 MDHEN, CDR2 SYDVKM. This CDR3 contains 14 residues. The CDR3 DNA reads as TGTGCCAGCAGAATGACCCCGGGGTACACTGAAGCTTTCTTT. It specifies CASRMTPGYTEAFF.

This chain joins TRBV10-3 and TRBJ2-1; 13 bases line up with TRBD2. The CDR3 runs to 16 residues. The junction had 6 bases not matched to a gene; V was cut back by 10 bases and J by 0 bases. CDR1 is ENHRY and CDR2 is SYGVKD in the germline V gene. The chain's CDR3 is CATGGTSGTSYNEQFF. The DNA of the CDR3 is TGTGCCACCGGGGGGACTAGCGGGACCTCCTACAATGAGCAGTTCTTC.

This clonotype was picked up one time. The gene calls are TRBV12-3 or TRBV12-4 and TRBJ2-5; D may match TRBD1 or TRBD2 (5 bases each). This CDR3 comprises 15 residues. The V and J ends lost 6 bases and 1 base respectively, with 15 bases between them. The CDR3 reads CASRGTHLVQETQYF. In nucleotides, the CDR3 is TGTGCCAGCAGAGGGACCCATCTGGTCCAAGAGACCCAGTACTTC.

V gene TRBV9 combines with J gene TRBJ2-1, with no clear D. V was trimmed by 0 bases and J by 3 bases, leaving 7 bases between them. Germline CDR1 and CDR2: SGDLS and YYNGEE. The CDR3 consists of 14 residues. The DNA for the CDR3 is TGTGCCAGCAGCGTAGCAGGCTTCTACAATGAGCAGTTCTTC. Protein: CASSVAGFYNEQFF.

The V call is TRBV10-1, the J call TRBJ2-7, with TRBD1 as a possible D gene (6 bases). V lost 5 bases and J 0 bases, leaving 17 bases between the germline ends. Germline assignment: CDR1 WNHNN and CDR2 SYGVQD (reference sequence). The CDR3 sequence is 16 residues long. The CDR3 bases are TGCGCCAGCAGTTCTGGACAGTCTTCTCTCTCCTACGAGCAGTACTTC. Protein: CASSSGQSSLSYEQYF.

This clonotype appeared a single time. The rearrangement joins TRBV6-4 to TRBJ2-6; D is ambiguous. The CDR3 is made up of 17 amino acids. CDR1 is MRHNA, CDR2 SNTAGT, per germline. Trimming removed 0 bases at V and 0 bases at J, with 9 bases between. The CDR3 DNA follows: TGTGCCAGCAGTGACTCACCAGGTCACTCTGGGGCCAACGTCCTGACTTTC. Amino acids: CASSDSPGHSGANVLTF.

The V and J genes are TRBV18 and TRBJ1-4; no reliable D call. Trimming stripped 2 bases from V and 5 bases from J, with 3 bases between. The CDR3 length is 12 residues. CDR1 is KGHSH, CDR2 LQKENI, per germline. CDR3 DNA: TGTGCCAGCTCACCAGGGAATGAAAAACTGTTTTTT. Its translation is CASSPGNEKLFF.

The chain has TRBV12-3 or TRBV12-4 and TRBJ2-4; 9 bases match TRBD2. The CDR3 is made up of 13 amino acids. Germline trimming cut 4 bases from V and 6 bases from J; bases unmatched to any gene: 1. CDR3 bases: TGTGCCAGCAGTTCTAGCGGGATAAACATTCAGTACTTC. Translated: CASSSSGINIQYF.

This clonotype occurred once. J is TRBJ2-6 and V is TRBV6-1; D is undetermined. Trimming took 5 bases from V and 1 from J, leaving 6 bases between them. Germline assignment: CDR1 MNHNS and CDR2 SASEGT. The CDR3 covers 14 residues. CDR3 DNA sequence: TGTGCCAGCAGTCCCCGGTCTGGGGCCAACGTCCTGACTTTC. Translating it yields CASSPRSGANVLTF.

The CDR3 bases are TGTGCCATCAGTGAGTCTAGACAGGTACGAGGTGAGCAGTTCTTC. Translating gives CAISESRQVRGEQFF. The chain recombines TRBV10-3 with TRBJ2-1; D is perhaps TRBD1 (6 bases). V gave up 0 bases and J gave up 9 bases, with 15 bases separating them. The germline gives CDR1 ENHRY, CDR2 SYGVKD. The CDR3 sequence is 15 residues long.